One and the same sample provided the 2 T cell receptor beta chains below, sequenced in a study of T cell changes during pregnancy in multiple sclerosis. Sequencing was performed with immunoSEQ multiplex PCR; in TCRdb, only in-frame clones are kept and a portion is missing. The sample lists about 68,000 clones; about 91% were seen once. This material consisted of peripheral blood, taken in the second trimester of pregnancy. These receptors were obtained from a female donor in good health, enrolled as a control in a pregnancy study.

The chain has TRBV25-1 and TRBJ2-7, with 7 positions matching TRBD1. CDR3 size: 15 residues. With 3 bases clipped from V and 4 bases from J, the junction kept 9 bases outside the gene matches. The germline gives CDR1 MGHDK, CDR2 SYGVNS. This chain's CDR3 is CASSDSTGKGYEQYF. CDR3 bases: TGTGCCAGCAGTGACTCGACAGGGAAAGGATACGAGCAGTACTTC.

This clone came up once. V gene TRBV6-1 combines with J gene TRBJ1-3; D ambiguous. The CDR3 spans 13 residues. V lost 8 bases and J lost 0, with 8 bases in between. In germline, CDR1 is MNHNS, CDR2 SASEGT. CDR3 sequence (DNA): TGTGCCAGCGGAGGGAGCTCTGGAAACACCATATATTTT. This encodes CASGGSSGNTIYF.